The subject of this entry is one T cell receptor (beta chain). Its specificity is not known. The record originates from a study of T cell responses to AZD1222 COVID-19 vaccine. At the level of the study: Second doses that came at about 4 or about 12 weeks were put together.

This CDR3 has 16 residues. V lost 2 bases, J lost 0 bases, and 13 bases lay in between. CDR1 is SGHTA, CDR2 FQGNSA, per germline. Broader study findings: Increased Spike-specific TCR breadth and depth were observed after two AZD1222 doses.

Produced via immunoSEQ multiplex PCR; TCRdb's table is partial and in-frame only. This sample has 130,000 or so clones, with 89% found just once. The specimen was peripheral blood, collected on day 0 of AZD1222 vaccination. V usage is TRBV7-2 and J usage is TRBJ1-2; no firm D call. The source of this sequence is an adult in good health. The CDR3 sequence: CASSLSRQTSNYGYTF. The CDR3 region has the DNA TGTGCCAGCAGCTTATCCCGGCAGACCTCTAACTATGGCTACACCTTC.